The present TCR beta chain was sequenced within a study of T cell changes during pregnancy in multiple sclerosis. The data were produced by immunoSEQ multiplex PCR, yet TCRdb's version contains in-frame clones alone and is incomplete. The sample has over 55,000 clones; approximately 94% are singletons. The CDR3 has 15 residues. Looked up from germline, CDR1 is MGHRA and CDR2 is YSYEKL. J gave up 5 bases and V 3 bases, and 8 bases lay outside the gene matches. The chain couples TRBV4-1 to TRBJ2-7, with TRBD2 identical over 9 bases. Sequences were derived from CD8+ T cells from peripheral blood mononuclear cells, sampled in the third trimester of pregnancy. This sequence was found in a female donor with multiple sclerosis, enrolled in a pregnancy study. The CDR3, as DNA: TGCGCCAGCAGCCACGGCGAGGCGGGAGGGAACGAGCAGTACTTC. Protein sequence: CASSHGEAGGNEQYF.